These 6 T cell receptor beta chains were sequenced from one sample in a study of cytomegalovirus exposure and HLA in healthy donors. PCR employed 60 Vbeta and 13 Jbeta primers. TCRdb's table, derived via immunoSEQ multiplex PCR, lists solely in-frame clones and lacks some. The table shows about 150,000 clones, with around 72% occurring only once. What was sequenced was PBMCs. These TCRs come from a man in his forties or fifties in good health and CMV-seronegative.

The V gene is TRBV11-3, the J gene TRBJ2-7, with 8 bases matching TRBD1. V was pared by 5 bases and J by 5 bases, with 8 bases of the junction left unmatched. This CDR3 spans 14 amino acids. CDR1 and CDR2 from the germline V gene are SGHNT and YENEEA. CDR3 nucleotides: TGTGCCAGCAGCATCAGGGGGCGAGTCCACGAGCAGTACTTC. It specifies CASSIRGRVHEQYF.

The rearrangement joins TRBV21-1 to TRBJ2-7; the tabulated D call, TRBD1, remains unverified against the DNA. TRBV21-1 is an annotated pseudogene. The CDR3 extends over 16 amino acids. The CDR3 protein is CASSNHLGQGLGEQYF. CDR3 bases: TGTGCCAGCAGCAACCACCTCGGACAGGGTTTGGGGGAGCAGTACTTC.

In its sample, this clone was seen once. The chain is built from TRBV30 and TRBJ1-1; no clear D. CDR3 length equals 12 residues. Trimming stripped 3 bases from V and 4 bases from J, with 9 bases between. Germline V gene data show CDR1 as GTSNPN and CDR2 as SVGIG (reference sequence). The CDR3 nucleotides read TGTGCCTGGAGCTTCGGAGGCACTGAAGCTTTCTTT. Amino acid sequence: CAWSFGGTEAFF.

This chain uses TRBV7-5 with TRBJ1-1; the table's D call TRBD1 went unverified against the DNA. TRBV7-5 is annotated as a pseudogene. The CDR3 is made up of 11 amino acids. DNA of the CDR3: TGTGTCCTTGGCCGGAACACTGAAGCTTTCTTT. It yields the protein CVLGRNTEAFF.

The chain joins TRBV5-4 to TRBJ2-4, with TRBD1 identical over 7 bases. With 0 bases clipped from V and 8 bases from J, the junction kept 5 bases outside the gene matches. Germline V gene lookup returns CDR1 SGHNT and CDR2 YYREEE (reference sequence). The CDR3 is 14 residues long. CDR3 protein: CASSLEGTGDIQYF. Written as DNA, the CDR3 is TGTGCCAGCAGCTTGGAGGGTACAGGGGACATTCAGTACTTC.

The CDR3 DNA reads TGCAGCGGACAAGGGGGTAGGGGCACTGAAGCTTTCTTT. This translates into CSGQGGRGTEAFF. V and J are TRBV29-1 and TRBJ1-1, with D tentatively TRBD1 (6 bases). The V end was cut by 7 bases, the J end by 4 bases, with 16 bases between. CDR3 length: 13 amino acids. CDR1 is SQVTM and CDR2 is ANQGSEA in the germline V gene.